These T cell receptor beta chains were read from a single sample in a study of identical twins. In TCRdb, the 5' RACE reads were re-called with MiXCR into one record per CDR3 protein. Among more than 600,000 distinct CDR3 sequences listed, around a sixth were seen once. This same sample was also taken into another study, of T cells expressing NK-cell markers.

Material: PBMCs. The receptors here all came from a woman aged 18 to 35 in good health. Each CDR3 is given with its conserved first and last residue.

v_call cdr3_aa
TRBV7-2 CASSFAGPSNQPQHF
TRBV11-2 CASSTEIDPYEQYF
TRBV27 CASSPRPHGRTYNEQFF
TRBV6-5 CASSSNGRTQHF
TRBV6-5 CASSYSPGAETQYF
TRBV5-1 CASSLDGTKFYEQYF
TRBV20-1 CSAVLGSPGTEAFF
TRBV7-6 CASSPRGGGEQFF
TRBV12-3/TRBV12-4 CASSFSAGSGNTIYF
TRBV20-1 CSARDSPRVGKLFF
TRBV6-1 CASSRTVGYEQYF
TRBV5-1 CASSFHRDGAYEQYF
TRBV12-3/TRBV12-4 CASKPRSTPYEQYF
TRBV7-2 CASSLVPSGTDTQYF
TRBV6-5 CASSYQSPGTGTVNTIYF
TRBV24-1 CATSDNGGRKGELFF
TRBV20-1 CSAYGRTGPKETQYF
TRBV29-1 CSVRPSGGNYEQYF
TRBV7-4 CASSLGDSSVSNQPQHF
TRBV29-1 CSVGTRALGGEQFF
TRBV18 CASSWTDTDTQYF
TRBV10-3 CAISGSQRESRLGYNEQFF